This passage covers 9 T cell receptor beta chains from one sample sequenced in a study of identical twins. MiXCR, applied by TCRdb to the 5' RACE reads, yields one record per CDR3 protein. The sample carries some 710,000 distinct CDR3 sequences, 6% to 6.5% recorded once. Sequencing was performed on naive T cells sorted from blood. Source of these receptors: a man in his late teens or twenties in good health.

This chain links TRBV7-2 with TRBJ2-1; 8 bases fit TRBD2. This CDR3 has 14 amino acids. After removal of 4 bases from V and 16 bases from J, the junction contained 15 bases not matched to a gene. CDR1 and CDR2 from the germline V gene are SGHTA and FQGNSA. This chain's CDR3 is CASSSIAGLINIFF. The CDR3 nucleotides read TGTGCCAGCAGCTCCATAGCGGGACTAATCAACATATTCTTC.

This clonotype was detected only a few times. The chain carries TRBV20-1 and TRBJ1-5, with a tentative D call TRBD1 (5 bases). With 3 bases removed from V and 4 bases from J, the gap between germline ends came to 16 bases. CDR1 DFQATT and CDR2 SNEGSKA come from the germline V gene (reference sequence). CDR3 length: 15 residues. CDR3: CSASYGTGTNQPQHF. DNA of the CDR3: TGCAGTGCTAGCTACGGTACAGGAACAAATCAGCCCCAGCATTTT.

This clonotype was observed a few times. This chain links TRBV6-5 with TRBJ2-1; no clear D gene. This CDR3 contains 15 residues. Germline CDR1 and CDR2: MNHEY and SVGAGI. V was clipped by 0 bases and J by 4 bases, with 10 bases between them. CDR3: CASSYSPEAYNEQFF. The CDR3 DNA sequence: TGTGCCAGCAGTTACTCGCCGGAAGCATACAATGAGCAGTTCTTC.

This clonotype was observed at least ten times. V is TRBV4-3 and J is TRBJ2-2; 8 nucleotides agree with TRBD2. Germline V lookup: CDR1 LGHNA, CDR2 YSLEER. The CDR3 is 16 amino acids. Losses at the gene ends were 4 bases for V and 4 bases for J; bases not matched to a gene: 8. CDR3 in amino acids: CASSPGGPLGTGELFF. CDR3 nucleotides: TGCGCCAGCAGCCCGGGAGGGCCTTTAGGCACCGGGGAGCTGTTTTTT.

This clonotype appeared a few times. The genes are TRBV18 and TRBJ2-1, with a tentative D call TRBD1 (6 bases). In germline, CDR1 is KGHSH, CDR2 LQKENI. CDR3 size: 14 residues. V was shortened by 5 bases and J by 5 bases, with 13 bases between the two germline ends. The CDR3 DNA sequence: TGTGCCAGCTCAGCACAGGGTCCCAACAATGAGCAGTTCTTC. It translates to CASSAQGPNNEQFF.

This clonotype appeared many times. This rearrangement joins TRBV4-3 to TRBJ1-1, with a tentative D call TRBD1 (6 bases). V was clipped by 0 bases and J by 5 bases, with 13 bases between them. CDR3 length: 15 amino acids. Germline V CDR1 and CDR2: LGHNA, YSLEER. CDR3 sequence (DNA): TGCGCCAGCAGCCAAGATCTTAGGGGGTGGACTGAAGCTTTCTTT. It is translated as CASSQDLRGWTEAFF.

This clonotype was counted at least ten times. The chain carries TRBV12-3 or TRBV12-4 and TRBJ2-1; no definite D call. The V end was cut by 8 bases, the J end by 1 base, with 12 bases between. This CDR3 comprises 14 residues. The CDR3 here is CASVRLGSYNEQFF. The CDR3, as DNA: TGTGCCAGCGTGCGGCTCGGGTCCTACAATGAGCAGTTCTTC.

In its sample, this clonotype was seen many times. The V call is TRBV20-1, the J call TRBJ2-1, with 9 bases lining up with TRBD2. The CDR3 sequence is 17 residues long. Trimming cost V 0 bases and J 6 bases; bases outside gene matches: 12. The germline V gene has CDR1 DFQATT and CDR2 SNEGSKA (reference sequence). The CDR3 sequence is CSARDFAGGPLFNEQFF. The CDR3 region has the DNA TGCAGTGCTAGAGATTTTGCGGGAGGGCCTCTCTTCAATGAGCAGTTCTTC.

This clonotype has only a few counts. The chain has TRBV18 and TRBJ2-1, with 8 positions matching TRBD1. The CDR3 covers 16 residues. V trimming: 2 bases; J trimming: 1 base; junction bases outside the gene matches: 4. Germline V gene sequence: CDR1 KGHSH, CDR2 LQKENI. CDR3 amino acids: CASSPIRQGSYNEQFF. The CDR3 DNA reads as TGTGCCAGCTCACCAATCAGACAGGGGTCCTACAATGAGCAGTTCTTC.